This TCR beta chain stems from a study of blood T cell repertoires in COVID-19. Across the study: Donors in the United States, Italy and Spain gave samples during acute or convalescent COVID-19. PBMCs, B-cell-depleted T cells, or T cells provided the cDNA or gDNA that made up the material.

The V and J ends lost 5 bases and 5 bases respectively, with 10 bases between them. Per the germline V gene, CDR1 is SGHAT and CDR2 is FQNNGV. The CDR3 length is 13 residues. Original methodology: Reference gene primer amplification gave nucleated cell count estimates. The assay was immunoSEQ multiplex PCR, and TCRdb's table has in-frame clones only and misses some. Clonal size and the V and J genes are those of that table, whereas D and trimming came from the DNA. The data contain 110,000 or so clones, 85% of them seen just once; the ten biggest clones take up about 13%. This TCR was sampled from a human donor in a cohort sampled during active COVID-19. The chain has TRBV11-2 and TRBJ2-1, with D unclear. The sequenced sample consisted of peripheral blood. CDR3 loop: CASSPPSNNEQFF. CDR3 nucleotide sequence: TGTGCCAGCAGCCCCCCATCCAACAATGAGCAGTTCTTC.